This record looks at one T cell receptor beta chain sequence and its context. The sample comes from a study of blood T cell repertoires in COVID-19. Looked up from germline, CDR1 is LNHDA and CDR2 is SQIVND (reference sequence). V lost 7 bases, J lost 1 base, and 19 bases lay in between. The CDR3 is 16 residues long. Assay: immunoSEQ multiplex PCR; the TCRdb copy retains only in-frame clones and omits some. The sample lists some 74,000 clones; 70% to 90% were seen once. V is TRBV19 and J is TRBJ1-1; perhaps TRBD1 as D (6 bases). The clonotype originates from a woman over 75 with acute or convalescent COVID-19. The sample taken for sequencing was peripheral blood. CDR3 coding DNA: TGTGCCAGTACTAAATTCAGGGGCGCGAGGAACACTGAAGCTTTCTTT. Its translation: CASTKFRGARNTEAFF. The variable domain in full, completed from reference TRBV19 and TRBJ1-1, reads DGGITQSPKYLFRKEGQNVTLSCEQNLNHDAMYWYRQDPGQGLRLIYYSQIVNDFQKGDIAEGYSVSREKKESFPLTVTSAQKNPTAFYLCASTKFRGARNTEAFFGQGTRLTVV.